The entry below describes one T cell receptor (beta chain). The antigen this receptor binds is unknown. The record has no base qualities; no much larger clone is one base away. TCRbeta CDR3 regions were amplified from genomic DNA using the immunoSEQ Assay, a bias-controlled multiplex PCR. The authors' analysis ran thus. The number of nucleated cells in each sample was estimated by amplification of reference gene primers within the assay. Sequence reads were collapsed and filtered to measure the absolute abundance of every unique TCRbeta CDR3 rearrangement. For each sample, productive Simpson clonality was calculated as the square root of Simpson's diversity index across productive rearrangements. The immuneACCESS repertoire file appears here via TCRdb, limited to in-frame rearrangements. These files lack a portion of the clones; in checked studies, under half of the deficit traces to unresolved V genes, and the cause of the others is not known. V and J calls and clone size are those listed in that table; D and trimming were worked out from the DNA. Within this sample are 200,000 to 250,000 clones, with 80% to 90% of them counted one time only. The biggest ten clones account for 8% to 11% of the sample.

This record belongs to a study of blood T cell repertoires in COVID-19 (dated by TCRdb to about 2020). Regarding the research as a whole: The collaborator samples originated in the United States, Italy and Spain and spanned the acute and convalescent phases of COVID-19. Sample metadata almost always included a de-identified subject ID, COVID-19 status, age in years and sex. The prospective study material was composed of cDNA or gDNA derived from T cells, B-cell-depleted T cells, or PBMCs. Where available, HLA class I and class II types were obtained from metadata supplied by the sample provider rather than from assay-based typing. Samples were obtained from the ongoing ImmuneRACE study (first 160 participants) and from 1,254 subjects provided by 6 global collaborators. The repertoires were made available in a free public database intended to serve as a resource for research on the immune response to SARS-CoV-2. Subjects who had been exposed to COVID-19, were actively infected with it, or had recovered from it provided the deeply sampled blood TCRbeta repertoires that made up the dataset.

One collaborating source in Seattle enrolled patients during active infection and followed them longitudinally through the course of disease. Collaborating institutions collected whole blood in K2EDTA tubes following their own protocols. For TCRbeta analysis, collaborators shipped samples in one of three forms: frozen whole blood, isolated PBMCs, or DNA extracted from either of those sample types. Deletion took 5 bases off V and 5 bases off J, with a span of 8 bases between the germline ends. CDR1 and CDR2 were assigned from the germline V gene as KGHDR and SFDVKD. The CDR3 measures 13 amino acids from cysteine to phenylalanine. Kept here is only the CDR3 DNA, which spans 39 bases and is read in frame from base 1. The paper's findings and limits, for the study overall: How much clinical and demographic metadata was included differed by source and by participant, and the metadata was provided uncurated.

The material sequenced was peripheral blood. The sequence came from a woman older than 75 with COVID-19, enrolled during active disease. Recombination connected TRBV24-1 to TRBJ2-2, and the D gene may be TRBD1, 7 bases matching. The sequenced DNA is TGTGCCACCAGTGCAGGGGGGACCGGGGAGCTGTTTTTT. It translates to CATSAGGTGELFF.